This TCR beta chain was profiled in a study of a mutant IDH1 vaccine in newly diagnosed glioma. As for the study in general: The start of vaccination came 4-6 weeks after radiotherapy alone, or with temozolomide cycles. Patients arrived already treated with radiotherapy, temozolomide, or both, most having had both. Whole-study findings and limits: Pseudoprogression appeared unlinked to shifts in leading peripheral T cell clonotypes.

Clones were sequenced by immunoSEQ multiplex PCR, and TCRdb holds only the in-frame ones, with some missing. The repertoire has tens of thousands of clones, about 88% of them found once; the top ten carry about 4%. With respect to this clone: What it binds is unknown.

As for time point: week 47, end of study. Every vaccination contained 300 ug of the mutant IDH1 20-mer peptide and was paired with topical imiquimod. The sequencing here drew on PBMCs, taken from a glioma patient whose treatment included an IDH1 peptide vaccine. The receptor's source is a woman aged 25 to 39 with glioma. Some clones in this sample may be carry-over from other donors' samples.

In nucleotides, the CDR3 is TGTGCCAGCAGCCAACCCGGGACAGGGTCCCCGTATGGCTACACCTTC. Translated, it gives CASSQPGTGSPYGYTF. The gene calls are TRBV4-2 and TRBJ1-2, with TRBD1 identical over 9 bases. Looked up from germline, CDR1 is LGHNA and CDR2 is YNFKEQ. After removal of 2 bases from V and 5 bases from J, the junction contained 9 bases not matched to a gene. This CDR3 has 16 residues.